The 5 T cell receptor beta chains below come from one sample, sequenced in a study of a mutant IDH1 vaccine in newly diagnosed glioma. Here immunoSEQ multiplex PCR was the method, and the copy in TCRdb shows in-frame clones only, minus some. The repertoire includes about 27,000 clones, around 76% of them detected once, and roughly 8% sits in the top ten. Time point noted: week 35, safety follow-up. With topical imiquimod, each dose of the vaccine consisted of 300 ug of mutant IDH1 20-mer peptide. These TCRs' antigens remain unknown. The material was PBMCs, obtained from a glioma patient whose treatment included an IDH1 peptide vaccine. The receptor source for this set is a man aged 45-65 years with glioma.

Here the CDR3 DNA reads TGTGCCAGTAGTCCTGGGCATAGCTACGAGCAGTACTTC. It codes for CASSPGHSYEQYF. The chain joins TRBV19 to TRBJ2-7, with D uncertain. V shed 5 bases and J shed 3 bases, with 11 bases lying between them. The CDR3 sequence is 13 residues long. In germline, CDR1 is LNHDA, CDR2 SQIVND (reference sequence).

The chain recombines TRBV6-6 with TRBJ1-2; D perhaps matches TRBD1 (5 bases). With 6 bases removed from V and 6 bases from J, the gap between germline ends came to 14 bases. There are 13 residues in the CDR3. Germline CDR1 MNHNY, CDR2 SVGAGI (reference sequence). CDR3 sequence reads: CASRPDRSHGYTF. The CDR3 DNA reads as TGTGCCAGCAGGCCCGACAGATCGCATGGCTACACCTTC.

The chain has TRBV2 and TRBJ1-2; TRBD1 aligns across 8 bases. The CDR3 runs 15 residues. The J segment lost 3 bases and the V segment lost 5 bases, leaving 8 bases of the junction unmatched. The V gene's germline CDR1 is SNHLY and CDR2 FYNNEI. The CDR3 reads CASSITGGWDYGYTF. The CDR3 DNA reads as TGTGCCAGCAGTATTACAGGGGGATGGGACTATGGCTACACCTTC. Based on the CDR3 plus reference TRBV2 and TRBJ1-2, the full variable domain is EPEVTQTPSHQVTQMGQEVILRCVPISNHLYFYWYRQILGQKVEFLVSFYNNEISEKSEIFDDQFSVERPDGSNFTLKIRSTKLEDSAMYFCASSITGGWDYGYTFGSGTRLTVV.

This sequence joins TRBV7-2 and TRBJ1-2; D uncertain. The CDR3 totals 14 residues. The V gene lost 1 base and the J gene lost 4 bases, with 10 bases spanning the gap. The germline V gene encodes CDR1 SGHTA and CDR2 FQGNSA. Here the CDR3 reads CASSLDTPGYGYTF. In DNA form, the CDR3 reads TGTGCCAGCAGCTTAGACACCCCGGGCTATGGCTACACCTTC.

The rearrangement joins TRBV6-1 to TRBJ1-5; no definite D call. Germline-derived CDR1 and CDR2 are MNHNS and SASEGT. CDR3 length equals 14 residues. Trimming cost V 4 bases and J 1 base, with 8 bases left between them. CDR3 region: CASSGGGSNQPQHF. DNA of the CDR3: TGTGCCAGCAGTGGAGGAGGAAGCAATCAGCCCCAGCATTTT.